What follows are 9 T cell receptor beta chains derived from one specimen sequenced in a study of CD8 T cells in Susac syndrome. Random-hexamer reverse transcription was applied to about 0.5 to 1 ug RNA. TCRdb passed the immunoSEQ multiplex PCR reads through MiXCR, listing each CDR3 protein once. The repertoire consists of about 60,000 distinct CDR3 sequences, with roughly nine tenths occurring once and the leading ten covering approximately 0.21%. The sequenced material came from CD8+ T cells from PBMCs. The receptors were sampled from a human donor in good health.

In this sample, this clonotype turned up a few times. The gene calls are TRBV4-2 and TRBJ1-1; D is possibly TRBD1 (5 bases). Germline V gene sequence: CDR1 LGHNA, CDR2 YNFKEQ. CDR3 length: 13 amino acids. The V end lost 2 bases, the J end lost 7 bases, and 11 bases lay between the germline ends. The CDR3 bases are TGTGCCAGCAGCCAATCCGGGACGATTGAAGCTTTCTTT. Its translation is CASSQSGTIEAFF.

The sample holds one count of this clonotype. The chain recombines TRBV27 with TRBJ2-5; a weak D match, TRBD1 (6 bases). This CDR3 region has 12 residues. The germline gives CDR1 MNHEY, CDR2 SMNVEV (reference sequence). Trimming cost V 8 bases and J 3 bases, with 10 bases left between them. In DNA, the CDR3 is TGTGCCAGCGGACAGCGAAAAGAGACCCAGTACTTC. This translates into CASGQRKETQYF.

The table lists this clonotype with a count of one. The chain recombines TRBV6-5 with TRBJ2-1; no definite D call. The germline gives CDR1 MNHEY, CDR2 SVGAGI. V was pared by 6 bases and J by 0 bases, with 18 bases between. The CDR3 length is 17 residues. In DNA, the CDR3 is TGTGCCAGCAGCTACGACACCTTTCCGAACTCCTACAATGAGCAGTTCTTC. It is translated as CASSYDTFPNSYNEQFF.

The V gene is TRBV6-6, the J gene TRBJ1-2, with 9 bases fitting TRBD1. CDR1 and CDR2 from the germline V gene are MNHNY and SVGAGI (reference sequence). This CDR3 region has 15 residues. With V trimmed by 6 bases and J by 3 bases, 8 bases remained unmatched. The CDR3 reads CASSNRDREYYGYTF. The CDR3 DNA is TGTGCCAGCAGCAACCGGGACAGGGAGTACTATGGCTACACCTTC.

V gene TRBV6-1 combines with J gene TRBJ2-2, with 13 positions matching TRBD2. The CDR3 has 17 amino acids. Germline CDR1 reads MNHNS; CDR2 reads SASEGT. With 6 bases clipped from V and 5 bases from J, the junction kept 9 bases outside the gene matches. In nucleotides, the CDR3 is TGTGCCAGCAGCCCCACTAGCGGGGGGGCCGGAACCGGGGAGCTGTTTTTT. Its translation is CASSPTSGGAGTGELFF.

The CDR3 sequence: CASSSRQVQETQYF. As DNA, the CDR3 is TGTGCCAGCAGTTCTCGACAGGTACAAGAGACCCAGTACTTC. V and J are TRBV12-3 or TRBV12-4 and TRBJ2-5; maybe TRBD1 (6 bases). This CDR3 comprises 14 residues. Trimming pared 4 bases from V and 2 bases from J, leaving 11 bases between.

This clonotype was seen more than once but under ten times. The chain joins TRBV6-5 to TRBJ2-7; no reliable D call. This CDR3 is built from 13 residues. Germline-derived CDR1 and CDR2 are MNHEY and SVGAGI. Trimming removed 2 bases from V and 1 base from J, with 6 bases in between. The CDR3 DNA reads TGTGCCAGCAGTTACACGGATTCCTACGAGCAGTACTTC. It is translated as CASSYTDSYEQYF.

The J gene is TRBJ2-5, the V gene TRBV5-5, with D possibly matching TRBD1 (6 bases). Germline CDR1 reads SGHKS; CDR2 reads YYEKEE (reference sequence). Trimming removed 0 bases from V and 0 bases from J, with 18 bases in between. The CDR3 consists of 18 residues. The CDR3 DNA follows: TGTGCCAGCAGCTTGGCTCACGGACAGAATCCGTACCAAGAGACCCAGTACTTC. Translated: CASSLAHGQNPYQETQYF.

The chain carries TRBV24-1 and TRBJ2-2; D is uncertain. The V gene's germline CDR1 is KGHDR and CDR2 SFDVKD. There are 14 residues in the CDR3. The ends were cut back, 3 bases at V and 0 bases at J, with 4 bases in the middle. CDR3 nucleotide sequence: TGTGCCACCAGTGATCAAACGAACACCGGGGAGCTGTTTTTT. Its translation is CATSDQTNTGELFF.